Listed below are T cell receptor beta chains from one sample, sequenced in a study of CXCR3-negative and CXCR3-positive naive CD8 T cells. One entry per CDR3 protein, without DNA, is what TCRdb gives after re-calling the 5' RACE reads. The listing contains 140,000 to 150,000 distinct CDR3 sequences. Input material: naive CXCR3+ CD8+ T cells from blood. These receptors originate from a human donor in good health. Some clones in this sample may be carry-over from other donors' samples. Both conserved end residues are part of each CDR3. Fields, in order: V gene, J gene, CDR3 protein.

v_gene: TRBV28; j_gene: TRBJ1-2; CDR3aa: CASSFTGWSGYTF
v_gene: TRBV11-3; j_gene: TRBJ2-1; CDR3aa: CASSLGAGSYNEQFF
v_gene: TRBV7-9; j_gene: TRBJ1-6; CDR3aa: CASSRDRGDSPLHF
v_gene: TRBV28; j_gene: TRBJ2-2; CDR3aa: CASSWTTGELFF
v_gene: TRBV28; j_gene: TRBJ2-7; CDR3aa: CASSLLHNSYEQYF
v_gene: TRBV7-9; j_gene: TRBJ2-5; CDR3aa: CASSVRDGGQETQYF
v_gene: TRBV7-2; j_gene: TRBJ2-1; CDR3aa: CAGRFGGVNEQFF
v_gene: TRBV7-6; j_gene: TRBJ2-3; CDR3aa: CASSRDREINTQYF
v_gene: TRBV19; j_gene: TRBJ1-5; CDR3aa: CAISTDSAQPQHF
v_gene: TRBV27; j_gene: TRBJ2-3; CDR3aa: CASSLVARQDTQYF
v_gene: TRBV19; j_gene: TRBJ2-3; CDR3aa: CASSEEVLSADTQYF
v_gene: TRBV7-8; j_gene: TRBJ2-7; CDR3aa: CASSVGTPSTEQYF
v_gene: TRBV11-3; j_gene: TRBJ2-7; CDR3aa: CATSSSYEQYF
v_gene: TRBV6-2/TRBV6-3; j_gene: TRBJ1-5; CDR3aa: CASSYGRGDQPQHF
v_gene: TRBV2; j_gene: TRBJ2-1; CDR3aa: CASSAGATSYNEQFF
v_gene: TRBV19; j_gene: TRBJ2-1; CDR3aa: CASEPFGGGYNNEQFF
v_gene: TRBV30; j_gene: TRBJ1-1; CDR3aa: CAWSVGQPEAFF
v_gene: TRBV7-9; j_gene: TRBJ2-1; CDR3aa: CASSLAGGRYNEQFF
v_gene: TRBV6-5; j_gene: TRBJ1-2; CDR3aa: CATRGVDPFYGYTF
v_gene: TRBV7-2; j_gene: TRBJ1-5; CDR3aa: CASSLEGQRPQHF
v_gene: TRBV7-3; j_gene: TRBJ1-6; CDR3aa: CASSEGQGDGSPLHF
v_gene: TRBV7-9; j_gene: TRBJ2-7; CDR3aa: CASSRTSGPYEQYF
v_gene: TRBV7-2; j_gene: TRBJ1-5; CDR3aa: CASSLLEYGCNQPQHF
v_gene: TRBV5-5; j_gene: TRBJ2-1; CDR3aa: CASSFNSYNEQFF
v_gene: TRBV28; j_gene: TRBJ1-1; CDR3aa: CASTWAQGGTEAFF
v_gene: TRBV30; j_gene: TRBJ2-7; CDR3aa: CAWTPSGNYEQYF
v_gene: TRBV7-9; j_gene: TRBJ2-7; CDR3aa: CASSQSSQGRQYF
v_gene: TRBV4-3; j_gene: TRBJ2-5; CDR3aa: CASSQDSLQETQYF
v_gene: TRBV11-2; j_gene: TRBJ1-1; CDR3aa: CASSLESHTEAFF
v_gene: TRBV28; j_gene: TRBJ1-1; CDR3aa: CASSLLRGENTEAFF
v_gene: TRBV12-5; j_gene: TRBJ1-5; CDR3aa: CASAWTEGNQPQHF
v_gene: TRBV2; j_gene: TRBJ1-1; CDR3aa: CASSGPGNTEAFF
v_gene: TRBV7-6; j_gene: TRBJ2-1; CDR3aa: CASSLALGREGYNEQFF
v_gene: TRBV7-9; j_gene: TRBJ2-1; CDR3aa: CASSDRGISYNEQFF
v_gene: TRBV12-3/TRBV12-4; j_gene: TRBJ1-5; CDR3aa: CASRGPGDQPQHF
v_gene: TRBV29-1; j_gene: TRBJ2-7; CDR3aa: CSVELEKIYEQYF